This T cell receptor beta chain was obtained from a study of spatial heterogeneity in lung cancer. Findings and limits, study-wide: Expanded alpha and beta TCR counts within tumors tracked tumor mutation counts.

With regard to this clonotype: Its antigen is currently unknown.

TCRdb reanalysed the 5' RACE reads using MiXCR and keeps one entry per CDR3 protein. The sample records about 27,000 distinct CDR3 sequences, about 7.1% being singletons. Regarding time point: sample taken at primary tumor resection. Germline assignment: CDR1 DFQATT and CDR2 SNEGSKA (reference sequence). Trimming cost V 3 bases and J 2 bases, with 8 bases left between them. The CDR3 sequence is 12 residues long. The sample was lung tumor tissue, taken at surgery. V usage is TRBV20-1 and J usage is TRBJ2-7, with unresolved D. This TCR derives from a male donor with early-stage non-small cell lung cancer. The CDR3 DNA reads TGCAGTGCTAGGCCGGATGCCTACGAGCAGTACTTC. Translating gives CSARPDAYEQYF.